The clone carrying this T cell receptor (beta chain) was observed once. This CDR3 is built from 18 residues. CDR1 is LGHNA, CDR2 YSLEER, per germline. Unmatched junction bases numbered 14, after V lost 0 bases and J lost 7 bases. The data were obtained in a study of blood T cell repertoires in COVID-19. Study background: In each case, the material was cDNA or gDNA derived from T cells, B-cell-depleted T cells, or PBMCs.

Under the authors' procedure: From reference gene primer amplification, estimates of nucleated cell counts were derived. The table came from immunoSEQ multiplex PCR; TCRdb's copy has only in-frame clones and leaves some out. D and trimming come from the DNA, and the V and J calls and clone size come from that table. The data hold approximately 250,000 clones, with more than 75% observed a single time. Sequenced material: PBMCs or T cells enriched from blood (not recorded which). The receptor's source is a woman aged 60-75 years in a cohort exposed to, infected with or recovered from COVID-19 (not recorded which). The chain employs TRBV4-3 and TRBJ1-5, with 8 bases that match TRBD1. In nucleotides, the CDR3 is TGCGCCAGCAGCCAAGATTTCCCCGGACAGGGCCTTATCCAGCCCCAGCATTTT. Its protein product is CASSQDFPGQGLIQPQHF.